The TCR beta chain described here comes from a study of molecular identifiers for immune sequencing clone quantification (dated by TCRdb to 2017 to 2018). About the investigation overall: For a replicate experiment, RNA from around 20,000 or 100,000 naive CD8 T cells was divided into five aliquots, and four of the five aliquots were sequenced. The study was a methods study using CD8 T cells to benchmark molecular-identifier clustering-based TCR repertoire sequencing (MIDCIRS) and TCR RNA copy counting. Study-wide findings and limitations: Modeling indicated about three TCR RNA copies recovered per cell, compared with about 9.7 by digital PCR, which implies a capture efficiency of 25% to 35%. When barcode sub-clustering was not used, chimeric consensus sequences inflated TCR diversity, with chimeras reaching as high as 47%. The naive libraries included spiked-in Jurkat TCR RNA (roughly 9 copies' worth), and this RNA is not part of the donor repertoire. Highly expanded clone sizes could be underestimated if identical TCR molecules share a barcode. In CMV-specific effector cells, over 99% of molecules were held by clones above 20 RNA copies, whereas under 1% of molecules were held by such clones in naive cells. Spiked-in Jurkat TCR RNA equivalent to a single cell was reported to be detectable even among approximately 1 million naive CD8 T cells.

Libraries were made using PCR. The reads were generated on a NextSeq 500. Bulk TCR libraries were prepared as previously described, using TCR primers listed in Table S5. Purification of total RNA was performed with the Qiagen AllPrep DNA/RNA kit. Before analysis, reads from multiple sequencing runs of one library were combined. The original pipeline was this. Only reads with exact TCR constant sequence were kept, trimmed to 150 nt, and grouped by their 12-nt molecular barcodes. Reads in each barcode group were sub-clustered using a 15% Levenshtein threshold, and a quality-weighted consensus sequence was built for each RNA molecule. Non-functional sequences were discarded, and so were lower-count sequences lying one edit away from another sequence. Based on a fit of two negative binomial distributions, barcode sub-clusters having less than 20% of the maximum read count were discarded. In TCRdb, the public reads were trimmed at Q25 with fastp and aligned with MiXCR, with productive beta chains retained. Each entry is one CDR3 protein sequence, shown with its most common DNA and genes. Here the V and J calls rest on TCRdb's processing, not on the authors' analysis. This sample is represented by about 630,000 distinct CDR3 sequences; around 25% of them were singletons. The ten largest account for about 0.84% of the sample.

As concerns this clonotype: This clone's antigen is unknown. Base quality data are lacking; no much larger clone is found one base away.

Libraries of naive CD8 T cells were built from about 19,000 to 1,100,000 sorted cells, with 10%, 30% or 50% of the purified RNA used. Naive CD8 T cells, defined as CD8+CD4-CCR7+CD45RA+, were FACS-sorted into RLT Plus buffer on a BD FACSAria II. To test detection sensitivity, Jurkat RNA equivalent to about eleven TCR copies was spiked into samples of roughly 20,000-1,000,000 naive CD8 T cells. CD8 T cells were enriched with RosetteSep CD8+ T Cell Enrichment Cocktail and Ficoll-Paque, followed by ACK red cell lysis. This sequence was found in a human donor in good health. Some libraries in this study had Jurkat cell RNA spiked in. Sequencing used naive CD8+ T cells from blood, with Jurkat cell RNA spiked in. In the paper's terms, the cell subset or site label means: FACS-sorted CD8+CD4-CCR7+CD45RA+ naive T cells.

This receptor carries the CDR3 CASSPGGGGARTGELFF. The DNA sequence is TGTGCCAGCAGCCCCGGGGGCGGGGGGGCCCGCACCGGGGAGCTGTTTTTT. This sequence uses TRBV7-2 and TRBJ2-2; the junction holds 9 bases that match TRBD2. Including cysteine and phenylalanine, the CDR3 has 17 amino acids. Solely the CDR3 DNA is kept, with 51 bases framed from the first base. Based on the germline V gene, the CDR1 and CDR2 sequences are SGHTA and FQGNSA. From V the trimming removes 5 bases and from J it removes 4 bases, while the gene matches leave 11 bases of the junction unaccounted for. Joined to the reference TRBV7-2 and TRBJ2-2 proteins, this CDR3 gives the full variable domain: GAGVSQSPSNKVTEKGKDVELRCDPISGHTALYWYRQSLGQGLEFLIYFQGNSAPDKSGLPSDRFSAERTGGSVSTLTIQRTQQEDSAVYLCASSPGGGGARTGELFFGEGSRLTVL.